This T cell receptor (beta chain) came from a study of vaccination and CD4 T cells after COVID-19 (dated by TCRdb to between 2021 and 2022). For the wider study: Convalescent patients had a positive SARS-CoV-2 result on nasal swab PCR, and of these patients, under ten had mild disease and one had severe disease. Post-vaccine blood samples were collected a median of about 72 days after the second vaccine dose, ranging from roughly 12 to 250 days. The spike-specific CD4+ TCR repertoire was compared before and after mRNA vaccination in over 9 COVID-19 convalescent patients and a handful of infection-naive healthy vaccine recipients. Control cultures used a CEFX viral epitope pool as positive control, an HIV-1 Nef peptide pool as negative control, or no peptide. Participants got two doses of the Pfizer-BioNTech BNT162b2 vaccine (n=8) or two doses of the Moderna mRNA-1273 vaccine (n=2). Post-COVID blood samples from convalescent patients were collected a median of around 100 days after diagnosis, with a range of roughly 35 to 180 days. Six males and four females were included in the convalescent cohort, with two Hispanic individuals, seven Caucasians, two Asians and one multiracial person represented. For stimulating the cultures, overlapping spike peptide pools were used, derived from SARS-CoV-2 as well as from the common cold coronaviruses HCoV-NL63, HCoV-OC43 and HCoV-229E.

Study-wide findings and limitations: Although the median number of SARS-CoV-2-reactive clonotypes went up from roughly 20 after infection to 38 after vaccination, the increase was not significant. In convalescent patients, nearly all vaccine-specific clones (304 of 307) were found to be mono-reactive for SARS-CoV-2 spike rather than cross-reactive with common cold coronaviruses. Among convalescent patients, a median about 86% of the SARS-CoV-2-reactive clones seen after vaccination appeared only after vaccination, which suggests priming specific to the vaccine. The number of convalescent patients in the study was relatively small, and the study did not examine early timepoints following natural infection.

The library relied on PCR. TCR sequencing of DNA from cultured CD4+ T cells used the Oncomine TCR Beta short-read assay at the Johns Hopkins FTIC core. Genomic DNA was extracted from the cultured CD4+ T cells with the QIAamp micro DNA kit. Oncomine TCR Beta libraries from cultured CD4+ T cells were pooled using unique dual indexes and sequenced on an Illumina iSeq 100. The published analysis was carried out like this. Non-productive sequences were filtered out, and CDR3s that did not start with C, did not end with F or W, or were shorter than 7 amino acids were discarded. Antigen-specific clonotypes were identified with the MANAFEST web application by comparing peptide-stimulated wells with reference and other culture wells. An FDR below 0.05, an odds ratio above 5, and a productive frequency above 0.1% in at least two of three replicate wells were required for clones to be considered positive. Cross-reactive clonotypes were defined as significantly expanded in both SARS-CoV-2 spike wells and at least one common cold coronavirus spike condition. Levenshtein distances (stringdist) and unrooted phylogenetic trees (ape) in R version 3.6.1 were used to assess CDR3 homology. TCRdb reprocessed the public reads (quality trimming at Q25 with fastp, clone calling with MiXCR) and kept in-frame beta chains. Identical CDR3 protein sequences are pooled into one entry, listed with their most common genes and DNA. The V and J calls and clone size come from TCRdb's table, not from the authors' own analysis. This sample has roughly 13,000 distinct CDR3 sequences in its table, and roughly 30% of those were observed once. Together, the top ten hold 10% of the sample.

Remarks on this clonotype: The target of this receptor is not known. One base away there is no much larger clone; base qualities are not given.

CDR1 MNHEY and CDR2 SVGAGI were looked up in the germline V gene. The CDR3 runs 17 amino acids, cysteine and phenylalanine included. This entry keeps only the CDR3 DNA: 51 bases, framed from base 1. At the junction V is shortened by 7 bases and J by 4 bases, with 23 bases in between. The treatment or condition label, as the study defines it: roughly 10-day PBMC culture with coronavirus spike peptide pools or control peptides (ViraFEST assay). The ViraFEST assay was used in the study, in which antigen-specific T cells were expanded with peptide pools and expanded clonotypes were subsequently identified by TCR sequencing. The positive SARS-CoV-2 PCR tests of the convalescent patients were dated from March to December 2020, before the Alpha, Beta and Delta variants emerged in the United States. Some 2 million PBMCs per well were cultured in IMDM with roughly 5.5% human AB serum and 7.5 to 10 IU/ml IL-2, plus 10 ug/ml peptide pools. Half of the culture medium was replaced with fresh IL-2-containing medium on days 3 and 7. After around 10 days of culture, CD4+ T cells were isolated by negative selection with the EasySep CD4+ T cell isolation kit. Ficoll-Paque Plus gradient centrifugation was used to isolate PBMCs from whole blood, and the isolated PBMCs were then either used fresh or cryopreserved at -140C. Triplicate wells were generally used for each culture condition.

The receptor comes from a human donor who had recovered from COVID-19. The specimen comprised CD4+ T cells from blood, cultured in vitro, sampled after SARS-CoV-2 vaccination. This receptor chain uses TRBV6-5 and TRBJ2-4; no D gene is confidently identified. The nucleotide sequence is TGTGCCAGCACCTACTCAAAAGGTGCCGATGAGAAAAACATTCAGTACTTC. Its translation is CASTYSKGADEKNIQYF.